The entry below describes one TCR beta chain. Germline trimming cut 4 bases from V and 7 bases from J; bases unmatched to any gene: 9. CDR3 length: 14 residues. Germline assignment: CDR1 LNHDA and CDR2 SQIVND (reference sequence). The sample is drawn from a study of radiotherapy plus CTLA-4 blockade in lung cancer. Whole-study context: Objective responses were seen in around 19% of patients, disease control in over 25%.

Some clones are missing from TCRdb's copy, which holds only in-frame ones; the method was immunoSEQ multiplex PCR. The sample yields roughly 80,000 clones, around 78% seen once. The chain employs TRBV19 and TRBJ2-7, with TRBD1 matching over 8 bases. This specimen consisted of peripheral blood, obtained from a patient treated with radiotherapy plus ipilimumab. The sequence derives from a human donor with non-small cell lung cancer who had a partial response to radiotherapy plus ipilimumab. Some clones in this sample may be carry-over from other donors' samples. The CDR3 sequence is CASSNGQGFVEQYF. In DNA form, the CDR3 reads TGTGCCAGTAGTAATGGACAGGGCTTCGTGGAGCAGTACTTC.